These 22 T cell receptor beta chains share one sample of origin, sequenced in a study of blood T cell repertoires in COVID-19. Only in-frame clones appear in the TCRdb table, and some are missing; sequencing was by immunoSEQ multiplex PCR. This repertoire shows about 170,000 clones, 85% to 90% found once; its top ten account for 2% to 2.5%. Source material: peripheral blood. The receptors shown here come from a man aged 45-65 years who had recovered from COVID-19.

The chain combines TRBV2 with TRBJ2-2, with 12 bases lining up with TRBD2. The germline V gene has CDR1 SNHLY and CDR2 FYNNEI. The CDR3 covers 17 residues. J gave up 0 bases and V 6 bases, and 5 bases lay outside the gene matches. In DNA, the CDR3 is TGTGCCAGCAGCCGACTAGCGGGGGCCTCGAACACCGGGGAGCTGTTTTTT. Translation: CASSRLAGASNTGELFF.

This rearrangement joins TRBV19 to TRBJ1-5; the D gene is possibly TRBD1 (5 bases). Germline loops: CDR1 LNHDA, CDR2 SQIVND (reference sequence). V was trimmed by 7 bases and J by 0 bases, leaving 13 bases between them. This CDR3 has 15 residues. CDR3 nucleotides: TGTGCCAGTACTCAAAACACAGGTAGCAATCAGCCCCAGCATTTT. This translates into CASTQNTGSNQPQHF.

J is TRBJ1-2 and V is TRBV2, with 10 positions matching TRBD1. The CDR3 totals 14 residues. Trimming at V came to 6 bases and at J to 4 bases, leaving 5 bases not matched to a gene. The germline gives CDR1 SNHLY, CDR2 FYNNEI. The CDR3 sequence: CASSGDRGSYGYTF. Here the CDR3 DNA reads TGTGCCAGCAGCGGGGACAGGGGTTCCTATGGCTACACCTTC.

In its sample, this clone was seen once. The rearrangement uses TRBV19 and TRBJ1-1; 9 bases agree with TRBD1. The V segment lost 4 bases and the J segment 2 bases; nucleotides outside the gene matches: 5. This CDR3 is 15 amino acids long. Germline assignment: CDR1 LNHDA and CDR2 SQIVND (reference sequence). The chain's CDR3 is CASSKTGGSNTEAFF. DNA for the CDR3: TGTGCCAGTAGTAAAACAGGGGGCTCCAACACTGAAGCTTTCTTT.

The chain employs TRBV3-1 (or the pseudogene TRBV3-2) and TRBJ2-2; TRBD2 matches 8 bases. V was pared by 6 bases and J by 7 bases, with 10 bases of the junction left unmatched. Germline lookup yields CDR1 LGHDT and CDR2 YNNKEL (reference sequence). This CDR3 contains 15 residues. CDR3 residues: CASSLSGSKGGELFF. The DNA of the CDR3 is TGTGCCAGCAGTCTAAGCGGGAGTAAAGGCGGGGAGCTGTTTTTT.

This chain uses TRBV27 with TRBJ2-7, with 10 positions matching TRBD1. Germline V lookup: CDR1 MNHEY, CDR2 SMNVEV (reference sequence). CDR3 length: 14 amino acids. Losses at the gene ends were 6 bases for V and 7 bases for J; bases not matched to a gene: 9. For the CDR3, the DNA is TGTGCCAGCAGGCCCGGGACAGGGGCGCGGGAGCAGTACTTC. It yields the protein CASRPGTGAREQYF.

The rearrangement uses TRBV19 and TRBJ1-5; unclear D gene. Germline V CDR1 and CDR2: LNHDA, SQIVND (reference sequence). Trimming left V 7 bases short and J 2 bases short, with 15 bases between. The CDR3 is made up of 15 amino acids. The CDR3 nucleotides read TGTGCCAGTACCCAGCGGACCCAGGGCAATCAGCCCCAGCATTTT. Amino acids: CASTQRTQGNQPQHF.

The V call is TRBV7-6, the J call TRBJ2-5; 8 bases agree with TRBD1. Trimming took 4 bases from V and 3 from J; bases not matched to a gene: 7. CDR1 is SGHVS, CDR2 FNYEAQ, per germline. The CDR3 covers 15 residues. CDR3 sequence reads: CASSSQGAGEETQYF. In DNA, the CDR3 is TGTGCCAGCAGCTCTCAGGGGGCCGGGGAAGAGACCCAGTACTTC.

The chain joins TRBV10-1 to TRBJ2-7; a possible D gene is TRBD1 (5 bases). V was clipped by 2 bases and J by 6 bases, with 14 bases between them. CDR1 is WNHNN, CDR2 SYGVQD, per germline (reference sequence). The CDR3 consists of 14 residues. CDR3 loop: CASSELQGLGEQYF. CDR3 in DNA: TGCGCCAGCAGTGAGCTCCAGGGTCTTGGCGAGCAGTACTTC.

J is TRBJ1-4 and V is TRBV7-9; 7 nucleotides agree with TRBD1. J gave up 8 bases and V 6 bases, and 9 bases lay outside the gene matches. The CDR3 sequence is 14 residues long. From germline, CDR1 is SEHNR and CDR2 FQNEAQ (reference sequence). The CDR3 DNA reads as TGTGCCAGCAGTCCAGGACAGGCAGTAGAAAAACTGTTTTTT. It is translated as CASSPGQAVEKLFF. Looking up the rest from reference TRBV7-9 and TRBJ1-4 gives the full variable domain: DTGVSQNPRHKITKRGQNVTFRCDPISEHNRLYWYRQTLGQGPEFLTYFQNEAQLEKSRLLSDRFSAERPKGSFSTLEIQRTEQGDSAMYLCASSPGQAVEKLFFGSGTQLSVL.

This rearrangement joins TRBV19 to TRBJ2-3, with D possibly TRBD2 on 6 matching bases. CDR3 length: 16 amino acids. Trimming took off 6 bases at V and 6 bases at J, with 22 bases between the two ends. CDR1 is LNHDA and CDR2 is SQIVND in the germline V gene (reference sequence). The DNA for the CDR3 is TGTGCCAGTAGCCCCCCCCGTGTTGCGGGGCGGGATACGCAGTATTTT. Protein: CASSPPRVAGRDTQYF.

In its sample, this clone was seen a few times. The chain carries TRBV2 and TRBJ2-1; D not resolved. This CDR3 region has 14 residues. The germline V gene has CDR1 SNHLY and CDR2 FYNNEI. Between the trimmed V and J ends, which lost 3 bases and 4 bases, there was a span of 10 bases. The CDR3 protein is CASSEFVSYNEQFF. CDR3 sequence (DNA): TGTGCCAGCAGTGAGTTCGTATCTTACAATGAGCAGTTCTTC.

Remarks on this clone: The germline gene is not matched at one end of the junction; a read error may be the cause. This chain uses TRBV2 with TRBJ2-1, with 7 bases identical to TRBD1. Germline V gene sequence: CDR1 SNHLY, CDR2 FYNNEI. This CDR3 has 17 residues. The CDR3 sequence is CASREDRVRSSYNEQFF. The CDR3 DNA sequence: TGTGCCAGCAGAGAAGACAGGGTCAGAAGCTCCTACAATGAGCAGTTCTTC.

This sequence joins TRBV9 and TRBJ2-7; TRBD1 aligns across 7 bases. Germline CDR1 SGDLS, CDR2 YYNGEE. This CDR3 contains 13 residues. The junction had 4 bases not matched to a gene; V was cut back by 3 bases and J by 4 bases. The CDR3 DNA reads as TGTGCCAGCAGCGCCGACAGGGCGTACGAGCAGTACTTC. It translates to CASSADRAYEQYF.

This clone was seen a few times. This chain joins TRBV10-3 and TRBJ1-4; D may be TRBD1 (5 bases). This CDR3 spans 13 amino acids. CDR1 ENHRY and CDR2 SYGVKD come from the germline V gene. With 10 bases removed from V and 4 bases from J, the gap between germline ends came to 13 bases. The DNA for the CDR3 is TGTGCCACCCGGGGGTCGGGTAATGAAAAACTGTTTTTT. This sequence encodes CATRGSGNEKLFF.

V usage is TRBV6-5 and J usage is TRBJ2-3, with 9 nucleotides matching TRBD1. Germline CDR1 reads MNHEY; CDR2 reads SVGAGI. J gave up 7 bases and V 7 bases, and 9 bases lay outside the gene matches. The CDR3 consists of 14 residues. The CDR3 here is CASIEGTGSNTQYF. The CDR3 DNA sequence: TGTGCCAGCATAGAGGGGACAGGGAGTAATACGCAGTATTTT.

The chain recombines TRBV12-5 with TRBJ1-6, with a possible D match to TRBD1 (5 bases). This CDR3 comprises 13 residues. Trimming took off 6 bases at V and 5 bases at J, with 8 bases between the two ends. CDR1 is LGHNT and CDR2 is FRNRAP in the germline V gene. For the CDR3, the DNA is TGTGCTAGTGGACGGACACATAATTCACCCCTCCACTTT. Translating gives CASGRTHNSPLHF.

The rearrangement links TRBV28 to TRBJ2-6; 8 bases fit TRBD1. CDR3 size: 16 residues. Looked up from germline, CDR1 is MDHEN and CDR2 is SYDVKM. V trimming: 6 bases; J trimming: 2 bases; junction bases outside the gene matches: 6. The CDR3 coding sequence is TGTGCCAGCAGGAGGACAGGGATGACTGGGGCCAACGTCCTGACTTTC. Its protein is CASRRTGMTGANVLTF.

This clone was counted once. The gene calls are TRBV5-4 and TRBJ2-1; D is possibly TRBD2 (6 bases). Trimming left V 0 bases short and J 10 bases short, with 11 bases between. This CDR3 contains 13 residues. The V gene's germline CDR1 is SGHNT and CDR2 YYREEE (reference sequence). The CDR3: CASSLGTGGEQFF. The CDR3, as DNA: TGTGCCAGCAGCTTGGGGACTGGGGGGGAGCAGTTCTTC. Combining the CDR3 with reference TRBV5-4 and TRBJ2-1 gives the whole variable domain ETGVTQSPTHLIKTRGQQVTLRCSSQSGHNTVSWYQQALGQGPQFIFQYYREEENGRGNFPPRFSGLQFPNYSSELNVNALELDDSALYLCASSLGTGGEQFFGPGTRLTVL.

This sequence joins TRBV5-8 and TRBJ1-1, with 7 bases aligning to TRBD1. Germline CDR1 and CDR2: SGHTS and YDEGEE. The V gene end was trimmed by 7 bases and the J gene end by 4 bases; junction bases not matched to a gene: 16. There are 16 residues in the CDR3. In nucleotides, the CDR3 is TGTGCCAGCCCGAGGGGGACAGCCCTTCGGAGCACTGAAGCTTTCTTT. Protein product: CASPRGTALRSTEAFF. The whole variable domain, remainder taken from reference TRBV5-8 and TRBJ1-1, is EAGVTQSPTHLIKTRGQQATLRCSPISGHTSVYWYQQALGLGLQFLLWYDEGEERNRGNFPPRFSGRQFPNYSSELNVNALELEDSALYLCASPRGTALRSTEAFFGQGTRLTVV.

The chain uses TRBV19 and TRBJ2-1, with D perhaps matching TRBD1 (6 bases). Germline V gene sequence: CDR1 LNHDA, CDR2 SQIVND (reference sequence). CDR3 length: 15 amino acids. The ends were cut back, 6 bases at V and 0 bases at J, with 12 bases in the middle. CDR3 sequence reads: CASRFDRSSYNEQFF. In DNA form, the CDR3 reads TGTGCCAGTAGATTTGACAGGAGCTCCTACAATGAGCAGTTCTTC. The whole variable domain, remainder taken from reference TRBV19 and TRBJ2-1, is DGGITQSPKYLFRKEGQNVTLSCEQNLNHDAMYWYRQDPGQGLRLIYYSQIVNDFQKGDIAEGYSVSREKKESFPLTVTSAQKNPTAFYLCASRFDRSSYNEQFFGPGTRLTVL.

V and J are TRBV7-9 and TRBJ2-1; 12 bases are a match to TRBD2. The CDR3 has 15 amino acids. Looked up from germline, CDR1 is SEHNR and CDR2 is FQNEAQ (reference sequence). Trimming at V came to 4 bases and at J to 5 bases, leaving 3 bases not matched to a gene. The CDR3 sequence is CASSSSGGVNNEQFF. The CDR3 bases are TGTGCCAGCAGCTCTAGCGGGGGGGTAAACAATGAGCAGTTCTTC.